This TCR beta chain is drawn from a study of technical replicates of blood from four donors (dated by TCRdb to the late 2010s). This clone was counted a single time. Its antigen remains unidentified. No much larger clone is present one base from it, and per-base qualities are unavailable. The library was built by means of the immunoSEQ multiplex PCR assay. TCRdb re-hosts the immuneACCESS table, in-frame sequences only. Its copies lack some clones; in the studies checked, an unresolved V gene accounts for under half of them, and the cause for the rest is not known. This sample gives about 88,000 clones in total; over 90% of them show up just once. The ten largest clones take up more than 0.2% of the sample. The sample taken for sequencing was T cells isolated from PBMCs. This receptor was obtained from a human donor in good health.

The DNA sequence reads TGCAGCGCTAGACAGTCCGGGGAGCTGTTTTTT. Its product reads: CSARQSGELFF. The rearrangement joined TRBV29-1 to TRBJ2-2; matching of 5 bases hints at TRBD1 as the D gene. Based on the germline V gene, the CDR1 and CDR2 sequences are SQVTM and ANQGSEA. Including cysteine and phenylalanine, the CDR3 has 11 amino acids. The CDR3 DNA has 33 bases and is translated from base 1. Deletion took 7 bases off V and 6 bases off J, with a span of 9 bases between the germline ends.